This is a list of T cell receptor beta chains from one sample in a study of cytomegalovirus exposure and HLA in healthy donors. Clones were read by immunoSEQ multiplex PCR, and TCRdb kept only the in-frame ones, dropping some. The sample lists fewer than 200,000 clones; over 75% were seen once. The source material was PBMCs. All receptors come from a woman aged 45-59 years in good health and CMV-seronegative. The CDR3 runs from the conserved cysteine through the conserved F or W. Fields, in order: CDR3 protein, CDR3 DNA, J gene, V gene, D gene, clone size. D genes are given only for firm matches. Clone size is stated in some rows and not others, as once, few, many or a class when expanded.

CDR3 protein: CASSGERLGGTQYF; CDR3 DNA: TGTGCCAGCAGTGGAGAACGGCTGGGGGGGACCCAGTACTTC; J gene: TRBJ2-5; V gene: TRBV6-1; D gene: NA; clone size: NA
CDR3 protein: CASSRTGDYGYTF; CDR3 DNA: TGTGCCAGCAGCCGGACAGGGGACTATGGCTACACCTTC; J gene: TRBJ1-2; V gene: TRBV28; D gene: TRBD1; clone size: NA
CDR3 protein: CASSLDLRGRGETQYF; CDR3 DNA: TGTGCCAGCAGCTTAGATCTGCGGGGGCGGGGAGAGACCCAGTACTTC; J gene: TRBJ2-5; V gene: TRBV7-6; D gene: NA; clone size: once
CDR3 protein: CASGLTRRMGAPGQGGYSSYEQYF; CDR3 DNA: TGTGCTAGTGGTTTGACGCGTCGGATGGGAGCTCCGGGACAGGGGGGTTATAGTTCCTACGAGCAGTACTTC; J gene: TRBJ2-7; V gene: TRBV12-5; D gene: TRBD1; clone size: NA
CDR3 protein: CASSPTGGNQPQHF; CDR3 DNA: TGCGCCAGCAGCCCGACAGGGGGTAATCAGCCCCAGCATTTT; J gene: TRBJ1-5; V gene: TRBV5-1; D gene: TRBD1; clone size: few
CDR3 protein: CASSGTSGPTDTQYF; CDR3 DNA: TGTGCCAGCAGCGGGACTAGCGGGCCTACAGATACGCAGTATTTT; J gene: TRBJ2-3; V gene: TRBV9; D gene: TRBD2; clone size: once
CDR3 protein: CASRGGGSYNEQFF; CDR3 DNA: TGTGCCAGCAGAGGAGGTGGCTCCTACAATGAGCAGTTCTTC; J gene: TRBJ2-1; V gene: TRBV2; D gene: NA; clone size: NA
CDR3 protein: CASSSTPNQPQHF; CDR3 DNA: TGTGCCAGCAGCTCTACCCCCAATCAGCCCCAGCATTTT; J gene: TRBJ1-5; V gene: TRBV7-6; D gene: NA; clone size: NA
CDR3 protein: CASSVGQDGYSYEQYF; CDR3 DNA: TGTGCCAGCAGCGTAGGACAGGACGGATACTCCTACGAGCAGTACTTC; J gene: TRBJ2-7; V gene: TRBV9; D gene: NA; clone size: NA
CDR3 protein: CASSYGQGGPLNEQFF; CDR3 DNA: TGTGCCAGCAGTTACGGGCAGGGAGGGCCACTCAATGAGCAGTTCTTC; J gene: TRBJ2-1; V gene: TRBV6-5; D gene: TRBD2; clone size: few
CDR3 protein: CARTIGGESEDTQYF; CDR3 DNA: TGTGCCAGGACAATCGGGGGAGAAAGCGAAGATACGCAGTATTTT; J gene: TRBJ2-3; V gene: TRBV21-1; D gene: NA; clone size: once
CDR3 protein: CASRPTGHQETQYF; CDR3 DNA: TGTGCCAGCAGACCTACAGGGCACCAAGAGACCCAGTACTTC; J gene: TRBJ2-5; V gene: TRBV7-9; D gene: NA; clone size: NA
CDR3 protein: CASKIGGNYGYTF; CDR3 DNA: TGTGCCAGTAAGATAGGAGGTAACTATGGCTACACCTTC; J gene: TRBJ1-2; V gene: TRBV19; D gene: NA; clone size: few
CDR3 protein: CASSLSGTSGNNEQFF; CDR3 DNA: TGTGCCAGCTCGCTTTCCGGGACTAGCGGGAACAATGAGCAGTTCTTC; J gene: TRBJ2-1; V gene: TRBV18; D gene: TRBD2; clone size: NA
CDR3 protein: CASVSRIMNTEAFF; CDR3 DNA: TGTGCCAGCGTCTCGAGGATCATGAACACTGAAGCTTTCTTT; J gene: TRBJ1-1; V gene: TRBV7-3; D gene: NA; clone size: few
CDR3 protein: CAGSYSGGRASYEQYF; CDR3 DNA: TGTGCCGGCAGTTACTCCGGCGGGAGGGCCTCCTACGAGCAGTACTTC; J gene: TRBJ2-7; V gene: TRBV6-5; D gene: TRBD2; clone size: NA
CDR3 protein: CSAPNSSSYNEQFF; CDR3 DNA: TGCAGCGCCCCGAATTCTAGCAGTTACAATGAGCAGTTCTTC; J gene: TRBJ2-1; V gene: TRBV29-1; D gene: NA; clone size: NA
CDR3 protein: CASSLAGGMTDTQYF; CDR3 DNA: TGTGCCAGCAGCTTGGCAGGGGGCATGACAGATACGCAGTATTTT; J gene: TRBJ2-3; V gene: TRBV5-4; D gene: TRBD1; clone size: NA
CDR3 protein: CASSLGQGADTQYF; CDR3 DNA: TGCGCCAGCAGCTTGGGACAGGGCGCAGATACGCAGTATTTT; J gene: TRBJ2-3; V gene: TRBV5-1; D gene: TRBD1; clone size: NA
CDR3 protein: CASSAGIAGANVLTF; CDR3 DNA: TGTGCCAGCAGCGCAGGGATAGCTGGGGCCAACGTCCTGACTTTC; J gene: TRBJ2-6; V gene: TRBV2; D gene: NA; clone size: NA
CDR3 protein: CASSSLQARQGTAYEQYF; CDR3 DNA: TGTGCCAGCAGCTCCCTCCAGGCGCGACAGGGAACGGCCTACGAGCAGTACTTC; J gene: TRBJ2-7; V gene: TRBV11-2; D gene: TRBD1; clone size: NA
CDR3 protein: CASSLEGGSGTGGYEQYF; CDR3 DNA: TGTGCCAGCAGCTTAGAAGGGGGGAGCGGGACAGGGGGCTACGAGCAGTACTTC; J gene: TRBJ2-7; V gene: TRBV11-2; D gene: TRBD1; clone size: NA
CDR3 protein: CASSSGQGGEKLFF; CDR3 DNA: TGTGCCAGCAGCTCGGGACAGGGGGGGGAAAAACTGTTTTTT; J gene: TRBJ1-4; V gene: TRBV5-4; D gene: TRBD1; clone size: once
CDR3 protein: CASSTDKYEQYF; CDR3 DNA: TGTGCCAGTAGTACGGACAAGTACGAGCAGTACTTC; J gene: TRBJ2-7; V gene: TRBV19; D gene: NA; clone size: NA
CDR3 protein: CAWTVGQGPETQYF; CDR3 DNA: TGTGCCTGGACCGTGGGGCAGGGGCCCGAGACCCAGTACTTC; J gene: TRBJ2-5; V gene: TRBV30; D gene: NA; clone size: NA
CDR3 protein: CASSYEGGARPLRF; CDR3 DNA: TGTGCCAGCAGTTACGAGGGCGGCGCGAGGCCCTTAAGATTC; J gene: TRBJ1-2; V gene: TRBV6-5; D gene: NA; clone size: NA
CDR3 protein: CAWSGEAAYNEQFF; CDR3 DNA: TGTGCCTGGAGTGGGGAAGCGGCCTACAATGAGCAGTTCTTC; J gene: TRBJ2-1; V gene: TRBV30; D gene: NA; clone size: NA
CDR3 protein: CASSQDRNTEAFF; CDR3 DNA: TGTGCCAGCAGTCAGGACAGGAACACTGAAGCTTTCTTT; J gene: TRBJ1-1; V gene: TRBV27; D gene: NA; clone size: NA
CDR3 protein: CASSPTGINYGYTF; CDR3 DNA: TGTGCCAGCAGCCCGACAGGGATCAACTATGGCTACACCTTC; J gene: TRBJ1-2; V gene: TRBV5-4; D gene: TRBD1; clone size: NA
CDR3 protein: CASSLREGTDTQYF; CDR3 DNA: TGTGCCAGCTCACTACGGGAGGGCACAGATACGCAGTATTTT; J gene: TRBJ2-3; V gene: TRBV18; D gene: TRBD2; clone size: NA
CDR3 protein: CASSRGAGGGYNEQFF; CDR3 DNA: TGTGCCAGCAGCCGAGGGGCGGGAGGTGGTTACAATGAGCAGTTCTTC; J gene: TRBJ2-1; V gene: TRBV7-8; D gene: TRBD2; clone size: NA
CDR3 protein: CASSFFPGLAYEQYF; CDR3 DNA: TGTGCCAGCAGCTTTTTTCCGGGACTAGCGTACGAGCAGTACTTC; J gene: TRBJ2-7; V gene: TRBV7-2; D gene: TRBD2; clone size: few